Shown below are 7 T cell receptor beta chains from a single sample sequenced in a study of CD8+ T cells in alopecia areata. Following RNA extraction, reverse transcription yielded cDNA that acted as the sequencing template. The assay was immunoSEQ multiplex PCR, and TCRdb's table has in-frame clones only and misses some. The repertoire consists of just over 150,000 clones, with around three fifths occurring once and the leading ten covering approximately 0.91%. The treatment is: oral pan-JAK inhibitor, 5-10 mg twice daily. This specimen was CD4+ T cells sorted from blood, taken at week 4, from a patient treated with tofacitinib. The receptors shown here come from a human donor with alopecia areata.

This chain connects TRBV10-3 to TRBJ2-2; D unclear. Germline V lookup: CDR1 ENHRY, CDR2 SYGVKD. V gave up 6 bases and J gave up 2 bases, with 16 bases separating them. This CDR3 is 16 amino acids long. The CDR3: CAIRGSSVLNTGELFF. The CDR3 DNA sequence: TGTGCCATCAGGGGTAGCTCGGTACTAAACACCGGGGAGCTGTTTTTT.

Turning to this clone: This specimen includes other DNA sequences encoding the same CDR3. This chain joins TRBV29-1 and TRBJ2-5; D is unresolved. Deletions cut 4 bases from V and 2 bases from J, with 8 bases between. This CDR3 contains 12 residues. From germline, CDR1 is SQVTM and CDR2 ANQGSEA. The CDR3 is CSVARQQETQYF. The CDR3 nucleotides are TGCAGCGTTGCGAGGCAGCAAGAGACCCAGTACTTC.

This clone appeared a few times. V gene TRBV7-9 combines with J gene TRBJ1-6; 8 bases agree with TRBD1. The germline CDR1 and CDR2 sequences are SEHNR and FQNEAQ (reference sequence). The CDR3 totals 14 residues. V trimming: 5 bases; J trimming: 10 bases; junction bases outside the gene matches: 7. CDR3 loop: CASSQTTGDSPLHF. Written as DNA, the CDR3 is TGTGCCAGCAGCCAGACGACAGGGGACTCACCCCTCCACTTT.

Many counts were recorded for this clone. This sequence joins TRBV11-3 and TRBJ1-1; no clear D gene. This CDR3 spans 15 amino acids. Trimming removed 5 bases at V and 1 base at J, with 14 bases between. Germline CDR1 reads SGHNT; CDR2 reads YENEEA. The CDR3 reads CASSPGQAGNTEAFF. For the CDR3, the DNA is TGTGCCAGCAGCCCCGGGCAGGCGGGGAACACTGAAGCTTTCTTT.

This chain connects TRBV29-1 to TRBJ2-5; 8 nucleotides align to TRBD2. The CDR3 contains 13 residues. Germline V gene sequence: CDR1 SQVTM, CDR2 ANQGSEA. The J segment lost 4 bases and the V segment lost 7 bases, leaving 8 bases of the junction unmatched. Here the CDR3 DNA reads TGCAGCGCCCTCCCGGGGGGGGGAGAGACCCAGTACTTC. Residues: CSALPGGGETQYF.

The V and J genes are TRBV7-9 and TRBJ2-5, with D possibly being TRBD2 (5 bases). The CDR3 covers 16 residues. Between the trimmed V and J ends, which lost 1 base and 0 bases, there was a span of 12 bases. The germline V gene encodes CDR1 SEHNR and CDR2 FQNEAQ (reference sequence). DNA of the CDR3: TGTGCCAGCAGCTTAGAGGTGATCGGGGACCAAGAGACCCAGTACTTC. This gives the protein CASSLEVIGDQETQYF.

V gene TRBV2 combines with J gene TRBJ2-7, with TRBD1 matching 7 bases. V dropped 8 bases and J dropped 5; count of bases not matched to a gene: 9. CDR1 is SNHLY, CDR2 FYNNEI, per germline. This CDR3 is built from 13 residues. This chain's CDR3 is CASVLDRMNEQYF. In DNA form, the CDR3 reads TGTGCCAGCGTTCTGGACAGGATGAACGAGCAGTACTTC. The complete variable domain, with remaining parts taken from reference TRBV2 and TRBJ2-7, reads EPEVTQTPSHQVTQMGQEVILRCVPISNHLYFYWYRQILGQKVEFLVSFYNNEISEKSEIFDDQFSVERPDGSNFTLKIRSTKLEDSAMYFCASVLDRMNEQYFGPGTRLTVT.